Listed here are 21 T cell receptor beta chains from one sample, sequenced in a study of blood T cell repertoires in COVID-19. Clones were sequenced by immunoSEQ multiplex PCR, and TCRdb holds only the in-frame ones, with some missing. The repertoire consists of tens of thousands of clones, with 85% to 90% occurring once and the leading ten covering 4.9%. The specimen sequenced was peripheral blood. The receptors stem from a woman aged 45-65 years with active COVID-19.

CDR3 protein: CASSLKGATEAFF. CDR3 DNA sequence: TGTGCCAGCAGCTTAAAAGGGGCCACTGAAGCTTTCTTT. The V call is TRBV7-2, the J call TRBJ1-1; perhaps TRBD1 as D (5 bases). Looked up from germline, CDR1 is SGHTA and CDR2 is FQGNSA. This CDR3 spans 13 amino acids. The ends were cut back, 2 bases at V and 4 bases at J, with 8 bases in the middle.

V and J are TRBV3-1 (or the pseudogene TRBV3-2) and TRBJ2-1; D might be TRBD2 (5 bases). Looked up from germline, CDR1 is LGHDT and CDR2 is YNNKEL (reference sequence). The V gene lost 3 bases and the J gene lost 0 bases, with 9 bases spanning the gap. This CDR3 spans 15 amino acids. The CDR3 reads CASSQPAASYNEQFF. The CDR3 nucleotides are TGTGCCAGCAGCCAGCCAGCGGCCTCCTACAATGAGCAGTTCTTC.

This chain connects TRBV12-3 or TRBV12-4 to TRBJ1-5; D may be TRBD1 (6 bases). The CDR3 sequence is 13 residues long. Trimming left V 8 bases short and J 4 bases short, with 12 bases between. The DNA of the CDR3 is TGTGCCAGCTCAGGGGATAAGAATCAGCCCCAGCATTTT. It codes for CASSGDKNQPQHF.

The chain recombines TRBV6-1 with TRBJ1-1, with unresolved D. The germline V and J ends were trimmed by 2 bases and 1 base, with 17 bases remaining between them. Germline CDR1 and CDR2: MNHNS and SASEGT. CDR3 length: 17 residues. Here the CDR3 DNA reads TGTGCCAGCAGTGAACCGGCCAGCCCGGAGGGGAACACTGAAGCTTTCTTT. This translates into CASSEPASPEGNTEAFF.

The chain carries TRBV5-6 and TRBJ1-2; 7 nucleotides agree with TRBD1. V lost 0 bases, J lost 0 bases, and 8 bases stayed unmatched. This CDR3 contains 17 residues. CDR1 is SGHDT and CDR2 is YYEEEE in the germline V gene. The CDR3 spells CASSLDRGQPTNYGYTF. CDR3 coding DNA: TGTGCCAGCAGCTTGGATAGGGGACAGCCGACTAACTATGGCTACACCTTC.

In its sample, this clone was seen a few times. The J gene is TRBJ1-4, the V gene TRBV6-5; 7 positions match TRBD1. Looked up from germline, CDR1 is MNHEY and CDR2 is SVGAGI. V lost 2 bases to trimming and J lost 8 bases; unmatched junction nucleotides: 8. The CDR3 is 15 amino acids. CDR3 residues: CASSYVTGFREKLFF. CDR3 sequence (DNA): TGTGCCAGCAGTTACGTGACAGGGTTTAGAGAAAAACTGTTTTTT.

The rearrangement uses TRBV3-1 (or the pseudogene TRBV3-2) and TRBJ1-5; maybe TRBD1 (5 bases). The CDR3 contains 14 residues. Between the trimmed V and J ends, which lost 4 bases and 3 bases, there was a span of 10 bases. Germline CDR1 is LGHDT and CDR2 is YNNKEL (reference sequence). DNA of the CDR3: TGTGCCAGCAGCCTCGGGACTCTCAATCAGCCCCAGCATTTT. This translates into CASSLGTLNQPQHF.

The CDR3 is CASSQGLVGGERGNIQYF. CDR3 bases: TGCGCCAGCAGCCAAGGGCTGGTGGGGGGCGAGCGGGGAAACATTCAGTACTTC. V and J are TRBV4-1 and TRBJ2-4; possible D gene TRBD2, 7 bases. V was cut by 1 base and J by 6 bases, with 22 bases left in between. The germline gives CDR1 MGHRA, CDR2 YSYEKL. CDR3 size: 18 residues.

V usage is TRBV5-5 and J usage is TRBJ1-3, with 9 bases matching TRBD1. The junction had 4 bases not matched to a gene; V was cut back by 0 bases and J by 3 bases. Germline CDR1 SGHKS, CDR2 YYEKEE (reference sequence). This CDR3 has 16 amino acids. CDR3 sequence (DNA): TGTGCCAGCAGCTTGGTGGGGACAGGGAGTGGAAACACCATATATTTT. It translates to CASSLVGTGSGNTIYF.

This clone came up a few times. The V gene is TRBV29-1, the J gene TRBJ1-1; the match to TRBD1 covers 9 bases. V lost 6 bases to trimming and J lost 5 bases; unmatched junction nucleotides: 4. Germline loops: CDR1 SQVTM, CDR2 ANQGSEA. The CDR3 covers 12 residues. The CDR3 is CSVGTGWTEAFF. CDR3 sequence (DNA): TGCAGCGTAGGGACAGGGTGGACTGAAGCTTTCTTT.

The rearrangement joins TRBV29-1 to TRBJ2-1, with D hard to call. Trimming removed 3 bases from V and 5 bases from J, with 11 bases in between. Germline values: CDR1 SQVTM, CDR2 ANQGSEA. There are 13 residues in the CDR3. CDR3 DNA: TGCAGCGTTGAGAGAGCTGCCAACAATGAGCAGTTCTTC. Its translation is CSVERAANNEQFF.

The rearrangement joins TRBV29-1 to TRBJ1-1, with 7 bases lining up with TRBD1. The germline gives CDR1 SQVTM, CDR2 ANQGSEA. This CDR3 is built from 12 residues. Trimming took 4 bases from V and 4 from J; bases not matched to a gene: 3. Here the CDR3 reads CSVGQGATEAFF. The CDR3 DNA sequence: TGCAGCGTTGGACAGGGAGCCACTGAAGCTTTCTTT.

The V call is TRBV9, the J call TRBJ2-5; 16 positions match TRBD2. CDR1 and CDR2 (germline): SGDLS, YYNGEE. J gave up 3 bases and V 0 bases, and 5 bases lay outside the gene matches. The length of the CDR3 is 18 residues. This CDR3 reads CASSVVGLAGGPEETQYF. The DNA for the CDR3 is TGTGCCAGCAGCGTAGTGGGACTAGCGGGAGGGCCAGAAGAGACCCAGTACTTC.

CDR3 bases: TGTGCCAGCAGTATTCGGACTAGCGGGAGGGGGGATACGCAGTATTTT. Protein: CASSIRTSGRGDTQYF. This chain uses TRBV28 with TRBJ2-3; TRBD2 matches at 15 bases. The CDR3 has 16 residues. Germline V gives CDR1 MDHEN, CDR2 SYDVKM. J gave up 6 bases and V 5 bases, and 6 bases lay outside the gene matches.

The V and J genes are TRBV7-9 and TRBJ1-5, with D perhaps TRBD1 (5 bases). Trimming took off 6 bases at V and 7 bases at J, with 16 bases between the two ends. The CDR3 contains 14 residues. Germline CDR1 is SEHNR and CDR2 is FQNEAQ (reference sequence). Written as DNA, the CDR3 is TGTGCCAGCAGTATCGACAGACCGGACCAGCCCCAGCATTTT. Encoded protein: CASSIDRPDQPQHF.

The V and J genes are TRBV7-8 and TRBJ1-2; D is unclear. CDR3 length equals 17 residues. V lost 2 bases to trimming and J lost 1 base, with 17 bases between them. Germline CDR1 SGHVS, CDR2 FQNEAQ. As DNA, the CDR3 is TGTGCCAGCAGCTTAAATGCCGGGTCCTACAATAACTATGGCTACACCTTC. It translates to CASSLNAGSYNNYGYTF.

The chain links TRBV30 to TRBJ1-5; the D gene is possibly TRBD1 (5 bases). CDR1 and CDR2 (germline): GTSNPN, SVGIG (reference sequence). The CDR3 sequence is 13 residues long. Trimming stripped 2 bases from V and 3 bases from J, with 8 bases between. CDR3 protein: CAWSLDNNQPQHF. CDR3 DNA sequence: TGTGCCTGGAGTTTGGACAACAATCAGCCCCAGCATTTT.

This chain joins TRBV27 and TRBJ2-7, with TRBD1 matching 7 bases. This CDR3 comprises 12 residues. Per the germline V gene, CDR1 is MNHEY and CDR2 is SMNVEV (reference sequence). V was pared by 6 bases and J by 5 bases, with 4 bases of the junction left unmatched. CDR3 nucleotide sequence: TGTGCCAGCAGAAGACAGGGCGACGAGCAGTACTTC. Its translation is CASRRQGDEQYF.

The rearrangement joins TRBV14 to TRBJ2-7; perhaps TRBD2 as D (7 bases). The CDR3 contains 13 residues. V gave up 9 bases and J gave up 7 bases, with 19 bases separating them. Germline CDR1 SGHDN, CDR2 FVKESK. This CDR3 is CARTRDGGQEQYF. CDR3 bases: TGTGCCAGGACACGGGACGGGGGGCAAGAGCAGTACTTC.

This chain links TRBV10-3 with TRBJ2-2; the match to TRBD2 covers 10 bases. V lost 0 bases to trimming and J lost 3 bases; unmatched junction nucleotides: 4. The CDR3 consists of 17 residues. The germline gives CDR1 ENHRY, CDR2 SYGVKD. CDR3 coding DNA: TGTGCCATCAGTGAGTCGAGGACTAGCGGAGACACCGGGGAGCTGTTTTTT. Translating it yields CAISESRTSGDTGELFF.

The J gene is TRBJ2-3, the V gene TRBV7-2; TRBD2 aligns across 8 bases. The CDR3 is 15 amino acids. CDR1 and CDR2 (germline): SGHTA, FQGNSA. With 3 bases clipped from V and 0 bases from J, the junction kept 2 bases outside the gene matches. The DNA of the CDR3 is TGTGCCAGCAGCTTGCCTAGCGGGAGCACAGATACGCAGTATTTT. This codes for CASSLPSGSTDTQYF. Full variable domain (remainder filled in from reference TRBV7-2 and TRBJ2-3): GAGVSQSPSNKVTEKGKDVELRCDPISGHTALYWYRQSLGQGLEFLIYFQGNSAPDKSGLPSDRFSAERTGGSVSTLTIQRTQQEDSAVYLCASSLPSGSTDTQYFGPGTRLTVL.